Reported below is one T cell receptor (beta chain). What it binds is not known. This sample stems from a study of cytomegalovirus exposure and HLA in healthy donors. Overall study findings and caveats: Roughly uniform sequencing depth across donors was assumed, possibly incorrectly. The classifier reportedly diagnosed cytomegalovirus status with high specificity and sensitivity.

CDR3 length equals 14 residues. Germline V gene data show CDR1 as MDHEN and CDR2 as SYDVKM. The V gene end was trimmed by 4 bases and the J gene end by 6 bases; junction bases not matched to a gene: 4. The PCR made use of 60 Vbeta and 13 Jbeta primers. Produced via immunoSEQ multiplex PCR; TCRdb's table is partial and in-frame only. Here the sample spans fewer than 60,000 clones, 55% to 80% being singletons. The sequencing sample was made of PBMCs. V is TRBV28 and J is TRBJ2-2; the match to TRBD1 covers 8 bases. The receptor was isolated from a woman aged 45-65 years in good health and CMV-seropositive. The CDR3 sequence is CASSYLRGPGELFF. The CDR3 region has the DNA TGTGCCAGCAGTTACCTCAGGGGGCCCGGGGAGCTGTTTTTT.